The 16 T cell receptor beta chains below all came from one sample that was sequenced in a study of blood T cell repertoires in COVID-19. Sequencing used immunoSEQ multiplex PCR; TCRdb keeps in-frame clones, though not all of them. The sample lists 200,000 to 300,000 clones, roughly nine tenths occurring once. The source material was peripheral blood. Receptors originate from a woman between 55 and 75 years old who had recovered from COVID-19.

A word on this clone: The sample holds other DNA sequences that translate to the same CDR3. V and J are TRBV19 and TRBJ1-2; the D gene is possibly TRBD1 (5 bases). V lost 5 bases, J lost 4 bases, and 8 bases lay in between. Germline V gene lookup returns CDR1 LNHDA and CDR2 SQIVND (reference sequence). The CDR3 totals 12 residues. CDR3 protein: CASSGQGYGYTF. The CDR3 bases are TGTGCCAGTAGTGGTCAGGGCTATGGCTACACCTTC.

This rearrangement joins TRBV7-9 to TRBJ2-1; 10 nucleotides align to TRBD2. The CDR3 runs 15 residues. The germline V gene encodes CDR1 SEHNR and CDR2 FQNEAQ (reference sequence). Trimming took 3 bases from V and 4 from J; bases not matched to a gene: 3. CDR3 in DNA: TGTGCCAGCAGCTTCCTAGCGGGGGAGTACAATGAGCAGTTCTTC. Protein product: CASSFLAGEYNEQFF. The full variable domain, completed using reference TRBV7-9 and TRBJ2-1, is DTGVSQNPRHKITKRGQNVTFRCDPISEHNRLYWYRQTLGQGPEFLTYFQNEAQLEKSRLLSDRFSAERPKGSFSTLEIQRTEQGDSAMYLCASSFLAGEYNEQFFGPGTRLTVL.

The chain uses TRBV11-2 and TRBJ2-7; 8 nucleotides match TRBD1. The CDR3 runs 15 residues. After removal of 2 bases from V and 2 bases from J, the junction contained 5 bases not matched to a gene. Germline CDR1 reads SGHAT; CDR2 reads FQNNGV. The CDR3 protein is CASSLLTGAPYEQYF. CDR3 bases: TGTGCCAGCAGCTTATTGACAGGGGCTCCCTACGAGCAGTACTTC.

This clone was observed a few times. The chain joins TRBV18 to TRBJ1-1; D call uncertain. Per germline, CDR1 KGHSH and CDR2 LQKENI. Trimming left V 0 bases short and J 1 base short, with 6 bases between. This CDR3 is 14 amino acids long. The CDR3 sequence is CASSPPRANTEAFF. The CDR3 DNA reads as TGTGCCAGCTCACCACCGAGGGCGAACACTGAAGCTTTCTTT.

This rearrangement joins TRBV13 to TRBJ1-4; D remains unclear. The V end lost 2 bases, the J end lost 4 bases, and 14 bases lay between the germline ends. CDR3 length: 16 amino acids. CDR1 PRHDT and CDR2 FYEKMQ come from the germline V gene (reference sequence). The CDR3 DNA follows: TGTGCCAGCAGCTTAAGATACCGGGATCTTAATGAAAAACTGTTTTTT. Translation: CASSLRYRDLNEKLFF.

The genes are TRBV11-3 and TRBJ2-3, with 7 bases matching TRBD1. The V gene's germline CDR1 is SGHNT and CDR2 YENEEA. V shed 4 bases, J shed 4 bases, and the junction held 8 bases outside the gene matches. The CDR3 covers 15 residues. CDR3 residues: CASSSRQGSSDTQYF. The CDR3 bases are TGTGCCAGCAGCTCAAGACAGGGTAGCTCAGATACGCAGTATTTT.

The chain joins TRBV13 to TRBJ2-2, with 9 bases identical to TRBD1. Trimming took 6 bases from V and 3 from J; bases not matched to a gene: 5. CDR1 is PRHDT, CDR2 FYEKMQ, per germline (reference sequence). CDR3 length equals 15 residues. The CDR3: CASRPDRGDTGELFF. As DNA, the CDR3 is TGTGCCAGCAGACCCGACAGGGGGGACACCGGGGAGCTGTTTTTT.

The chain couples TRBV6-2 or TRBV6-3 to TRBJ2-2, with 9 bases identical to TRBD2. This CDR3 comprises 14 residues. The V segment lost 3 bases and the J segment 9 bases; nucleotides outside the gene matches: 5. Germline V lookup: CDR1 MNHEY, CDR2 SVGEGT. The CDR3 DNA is TGTGCCAGCAGTTATCGGACTAGCGCTCGGGAGCTGTTTTTT. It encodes CASSYRTSARELFF.

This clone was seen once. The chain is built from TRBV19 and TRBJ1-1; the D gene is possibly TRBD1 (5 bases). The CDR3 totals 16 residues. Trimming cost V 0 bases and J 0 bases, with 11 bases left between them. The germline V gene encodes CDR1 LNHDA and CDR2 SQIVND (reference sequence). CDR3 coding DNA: TGTGCCAGTAGTATAGATCTCGGCAGGGTGAACACTGAAGCTTTCTTT. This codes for CASSIDLGRVNTEAFF.

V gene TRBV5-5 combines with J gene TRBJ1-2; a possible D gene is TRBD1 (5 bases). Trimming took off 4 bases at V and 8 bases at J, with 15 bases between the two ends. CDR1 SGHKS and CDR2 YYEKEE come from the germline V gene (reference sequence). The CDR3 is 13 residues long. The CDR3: CASSPTGEWGYTF. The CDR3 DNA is TGTGCCAGCAGCCCAACGGGGGAGTGGGGCTACACCTTC.

As DNA, the CDR3 is TGTGCCAGCAGCCCTAAAGGGACTTACCAAGAGACCCAGTACTTC. Its translation: CASSPKGTYQETQYF. The chain combines TRBV9 with TRBJ2-5; TRBD2 is a possible D gene (6 bases). The germline V and J ends were trimmed by 4 bases and 0 bases, with 13 bases remaining between them. The CDR3 consists of 15 residues. Germline CDR1 reads SGDLS; CDR2 reads YYNGEE.

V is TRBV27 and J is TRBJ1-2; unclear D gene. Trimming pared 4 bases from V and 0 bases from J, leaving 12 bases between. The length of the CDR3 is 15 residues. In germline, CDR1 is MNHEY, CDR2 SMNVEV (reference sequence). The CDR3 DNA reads TGTGCCAGCAGTTCACCGGTCCAACCTAACTATGGCTACACCTTC. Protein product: CASSSPVQPNYGYTF.

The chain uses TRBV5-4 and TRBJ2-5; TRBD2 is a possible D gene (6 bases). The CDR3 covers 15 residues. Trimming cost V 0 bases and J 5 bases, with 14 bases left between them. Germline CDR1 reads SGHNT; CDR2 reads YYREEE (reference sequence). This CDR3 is CASSLGLVGYETQYF. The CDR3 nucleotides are TGTGCCAGCAGCTTGGGACTAGTAGGTTATGAGACCCAGTACTTC. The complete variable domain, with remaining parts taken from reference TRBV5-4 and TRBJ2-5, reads ETGVTQSPTHLIKTRGQQVTLRCSSQSGHNTVSWYQQALGQGPQFIFQYYREEENGRGNFPPRFSGLQFPNYSSELNVNALELDDSALYLCASSLGLVGYETQYFGPGTRLLVL.

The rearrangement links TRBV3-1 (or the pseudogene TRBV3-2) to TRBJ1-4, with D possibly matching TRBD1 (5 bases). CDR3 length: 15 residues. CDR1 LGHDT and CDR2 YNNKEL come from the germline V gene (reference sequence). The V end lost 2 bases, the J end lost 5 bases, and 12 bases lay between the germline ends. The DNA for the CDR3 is TGTGCCAGCAGCCAAAGCCAGGGCTTAAATGAAAAACTGTTTTTT. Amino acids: CASSQSQGLNEKLFF.

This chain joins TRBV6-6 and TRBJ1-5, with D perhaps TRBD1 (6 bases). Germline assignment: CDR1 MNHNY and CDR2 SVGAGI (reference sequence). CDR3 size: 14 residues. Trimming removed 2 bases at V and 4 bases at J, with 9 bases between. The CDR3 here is CASSYGRGNQPQHF. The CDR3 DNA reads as TGTGCCAGCAGTTACGGCAGGGGTAATCAGCCCCAGCATTTT.

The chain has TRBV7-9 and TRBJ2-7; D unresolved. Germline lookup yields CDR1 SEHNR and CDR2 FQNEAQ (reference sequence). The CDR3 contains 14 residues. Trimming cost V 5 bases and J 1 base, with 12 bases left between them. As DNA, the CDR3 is TGTGCCAGCAGCCCCTTTGGCGGATCCTACGAGCAGTACTTC. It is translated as CASSPFGGSYEQYF. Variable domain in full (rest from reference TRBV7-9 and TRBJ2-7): DTGVSQNPRHKITKRGQNVTFRCDPISEHNRLYWYRQTLGQGPEFLTYFQNEAQLEKSRLLSDRFSAERPKGSFSTLEIQRTEQGDSAMYLCASSPFGGSYEQYFGPGTRLTVT.